This TCR beta chain came from a study of vaccination and CD4 T cells after COVID-19. Background on the study: Stimulation of the cells used overlapping spike peptide pools from SARS-CoV-2 and from the common cold coronaviruses HCoV-NL63, HCoV-OC43 and HCoV-229E.

The assay that was used to sequence DNA from cultured CD4+ T cells was the Oncomine TCR Beta short-read assay. TCRdb fed the PCR reads into MiXCR, producing one record per CDR3 protein. The sample yields some 25,000 distinct CDR3 sequences, more than 25% seen once. Sample time point: late sampling 161 to 241 days after vaccination in three convalescent patients. This sample's treatment: approximately 11-day PBMC culture with coronavirus spike peptide pools or control peptides (ViraFEST assay). CDR3 length equals 15 residues. J was trimmed by 4 bases and V by 5 bases; bases with no gene match: 5. CDR1 and CDR2 from the germline V gene are SGHTA and FQGNSA. Worth noting for this clonotype: The antigen is not known.

Sequenced here: CD4+ T cells from blood, cultured in vitro, sampled about 7 months after SARS-CoV-2 vaccination. V gene TRBV7-2 combines with J gene TRBJ2-1, with 10 bases matching TRBD2. The receptor was isolated from a human donor who had recovered from COVID-19. The CDR3 loop is CASSPWTSGYNEQFF. In DNA form, the CDR3 reads TGTGCCAGCAGCCCGTGGACTAGCGGTTACAATGAGCAGTTCTTC.